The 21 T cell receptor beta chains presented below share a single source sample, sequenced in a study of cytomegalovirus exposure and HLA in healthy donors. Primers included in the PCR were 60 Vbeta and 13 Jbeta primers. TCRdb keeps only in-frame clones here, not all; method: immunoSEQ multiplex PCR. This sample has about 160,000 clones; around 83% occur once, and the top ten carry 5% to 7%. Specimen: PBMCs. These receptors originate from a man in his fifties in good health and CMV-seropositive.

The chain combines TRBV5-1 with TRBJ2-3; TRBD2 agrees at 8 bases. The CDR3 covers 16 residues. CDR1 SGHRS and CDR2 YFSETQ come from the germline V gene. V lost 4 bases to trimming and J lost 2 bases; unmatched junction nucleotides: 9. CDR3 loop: CASSLGLATNTDTQYF. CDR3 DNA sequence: TGCGCCAGCAGCCTCGGACTAGCCACTAACACAGATACGCAGTATTTT.

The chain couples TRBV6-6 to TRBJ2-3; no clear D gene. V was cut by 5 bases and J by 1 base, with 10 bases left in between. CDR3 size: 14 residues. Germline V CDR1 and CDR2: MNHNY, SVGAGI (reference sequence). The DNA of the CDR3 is TGTGCCAGCAGTAGCAGGATAGGCACAGATACGCAGTATTTT. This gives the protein CASSSRIGTDTQYF.

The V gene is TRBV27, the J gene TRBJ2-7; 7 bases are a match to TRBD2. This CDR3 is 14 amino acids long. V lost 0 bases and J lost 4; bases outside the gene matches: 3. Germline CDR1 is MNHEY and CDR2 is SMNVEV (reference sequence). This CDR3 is CASSLSGGDYEQYF. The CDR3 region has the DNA TGTGCCAGCAGTTTATCGGGAGGGGATTACGAGCAGTACTTC.

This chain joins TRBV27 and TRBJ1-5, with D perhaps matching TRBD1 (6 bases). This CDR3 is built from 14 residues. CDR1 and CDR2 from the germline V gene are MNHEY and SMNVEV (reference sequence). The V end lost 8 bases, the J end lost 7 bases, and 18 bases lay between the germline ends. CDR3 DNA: TGTGCCAGCCGGGAATGGGGGCATGGACAGCCCCAGCATTTT. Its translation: CASREWGHGQPQHF.

CDR3: CASSIAEGSPLHF. CDR3 nucleotide sequence: TGTGCCAGTAGTATAGCGGAGGGTTCACCCCTCCACTTT. The chain uses TRBV19 and TRBJ1-6; D is ambiguous. The CDR3 runs to 13 residues. Trimming removed 1 base at V and 9 bases at J, with 7 bases between. The germline gives CDR1 LNHDA, CDR2 SQIVND (reference sequence).

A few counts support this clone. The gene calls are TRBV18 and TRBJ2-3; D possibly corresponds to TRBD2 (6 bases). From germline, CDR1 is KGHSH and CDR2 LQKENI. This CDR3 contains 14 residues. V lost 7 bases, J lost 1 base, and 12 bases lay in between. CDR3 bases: TGTGCCAGCTTTTATGGCGGGGGCACAGATACGCAGTATTTT. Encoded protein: CASFYGGGTDTQYF.

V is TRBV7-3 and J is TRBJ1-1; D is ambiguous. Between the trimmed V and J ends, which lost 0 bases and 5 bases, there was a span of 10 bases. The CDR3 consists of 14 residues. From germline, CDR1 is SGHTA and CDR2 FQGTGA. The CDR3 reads CASSLTATRTEAFF. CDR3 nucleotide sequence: TGTGCCAGCAGCTTAACCGCCACCCGGACTGAAGCTTTCTTT.

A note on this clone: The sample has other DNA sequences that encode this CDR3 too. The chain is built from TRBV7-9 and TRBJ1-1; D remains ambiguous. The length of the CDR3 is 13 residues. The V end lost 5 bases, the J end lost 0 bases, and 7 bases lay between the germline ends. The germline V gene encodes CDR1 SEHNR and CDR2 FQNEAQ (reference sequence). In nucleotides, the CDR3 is TGTGCCAGCAGCGGAGAGTTGAACACTGAAGCTTTCTTT. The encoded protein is CASSGELNTEAFF. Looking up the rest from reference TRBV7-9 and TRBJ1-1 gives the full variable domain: DTGVSQNPRHKITKRGQNVTFRCDPISEHNRLYWYRQTLGQGPEFLTYFQNEAQLEKSRLLSDRFSAERPKGSFSTLEIQRTEQGDSAMYLCASSGELNTEAFFGQGTRLTVV.

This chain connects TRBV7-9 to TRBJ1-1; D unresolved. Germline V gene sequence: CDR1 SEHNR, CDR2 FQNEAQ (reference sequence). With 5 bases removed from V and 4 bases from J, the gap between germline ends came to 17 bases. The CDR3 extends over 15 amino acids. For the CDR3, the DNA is TGTGCCAGCAGCCTAGATAGAGTGGGAGTCACTGAAGCTTTCTTT. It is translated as CASSLDRVGVTEAFF.

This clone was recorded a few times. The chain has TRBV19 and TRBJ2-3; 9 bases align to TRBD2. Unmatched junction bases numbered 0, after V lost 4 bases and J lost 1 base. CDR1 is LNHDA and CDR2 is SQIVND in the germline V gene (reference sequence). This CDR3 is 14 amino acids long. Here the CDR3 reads CASSRLAGTDTQYF. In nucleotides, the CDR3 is TGTGCCAGTAGTAGACTAGCGGGCACAGATACGCAGTATTTT.

This chain's CDR3 is CASSPDFDGGNTIYF. Here the CDR3 DNA reads TGTGCCAGCAGCCCAGACTTTGACGGTGGAAACACCATATATTTT. The chain employs TRBV5-4 and TRBJ1-3; the D is unclear. Trimming left V 4 bases short and J 3 bases short, with 14 bases between. This CDR3 region has 15 residues. From germline, CDR1 is SGHNT and CDR2 YYREEE (reference sequence).

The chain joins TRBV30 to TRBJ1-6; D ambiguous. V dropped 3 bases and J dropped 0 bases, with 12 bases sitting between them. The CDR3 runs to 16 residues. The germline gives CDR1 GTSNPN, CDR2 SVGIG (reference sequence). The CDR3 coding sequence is TGTGCCTGGAGCCCCGGAGGGAGCTCCTATAATTCACCCCTCCACTTT. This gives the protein CAWSPGGSSYNSPLHF.

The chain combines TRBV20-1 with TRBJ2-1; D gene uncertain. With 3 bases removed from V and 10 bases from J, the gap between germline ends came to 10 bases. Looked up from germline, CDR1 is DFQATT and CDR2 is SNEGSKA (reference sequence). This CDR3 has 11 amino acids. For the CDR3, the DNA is TGCAGTGCTAGCTCCCCAGCGGAGCAGTTCTTC. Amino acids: CSASSPAEQFF.

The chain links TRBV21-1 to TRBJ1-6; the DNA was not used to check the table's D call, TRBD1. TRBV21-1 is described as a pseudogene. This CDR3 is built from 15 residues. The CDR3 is CASSKGQGTNSPLHF. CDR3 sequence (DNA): TGTGCCAGCAGCAAAGGACAGGGGACCAATTCACCCCTCCACTTT.

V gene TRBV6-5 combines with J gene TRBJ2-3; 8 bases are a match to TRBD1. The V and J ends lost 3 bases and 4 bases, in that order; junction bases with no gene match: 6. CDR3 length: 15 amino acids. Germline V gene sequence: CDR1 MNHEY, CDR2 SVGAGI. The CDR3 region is CASSYNGQGADTQYF. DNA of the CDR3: TGTGCCAGCAGTTATAACGGACAGGGAGCAGATACGCAGTATTTT.

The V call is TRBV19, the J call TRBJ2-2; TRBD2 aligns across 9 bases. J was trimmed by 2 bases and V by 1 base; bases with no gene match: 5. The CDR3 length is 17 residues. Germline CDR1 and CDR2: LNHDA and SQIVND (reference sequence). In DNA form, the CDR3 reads TGTGCCAGTAGTATAGGGGCTAGCGGGGTTAACACCGGGGAGCTGTTTTTT. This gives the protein CASSIGASGVNTGELFF.

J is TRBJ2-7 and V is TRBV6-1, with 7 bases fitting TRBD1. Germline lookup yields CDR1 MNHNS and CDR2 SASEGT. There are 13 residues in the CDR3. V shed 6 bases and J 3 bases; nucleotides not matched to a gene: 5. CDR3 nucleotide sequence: TGTGCCAGCAGCTCCGGACAGGTCTACGAGCAGTACGTC. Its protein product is CASSSGQVYEQYV.

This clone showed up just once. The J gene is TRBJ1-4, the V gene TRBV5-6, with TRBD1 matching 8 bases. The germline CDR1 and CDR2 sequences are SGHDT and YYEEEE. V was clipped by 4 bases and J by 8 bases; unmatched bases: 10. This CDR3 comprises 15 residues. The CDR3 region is CASSLRTGRGEKLFF. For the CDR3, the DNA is TGTGCCAGCAGCCTTCGGACAGGGAGAGGCGAAAAACTGTTTTTT.

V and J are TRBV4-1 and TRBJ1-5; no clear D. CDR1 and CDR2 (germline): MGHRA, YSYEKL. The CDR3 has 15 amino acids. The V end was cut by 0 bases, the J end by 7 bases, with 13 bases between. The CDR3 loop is CASSQDGGSSQPQHF. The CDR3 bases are TGCGCCAGCAGCCAAGATGGCGGTTCAAGCCAGCCCCAGCATTTT.

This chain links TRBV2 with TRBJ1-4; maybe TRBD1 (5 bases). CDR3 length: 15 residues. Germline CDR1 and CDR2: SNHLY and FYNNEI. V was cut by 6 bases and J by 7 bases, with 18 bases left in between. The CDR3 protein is CASRGLGWGGEKLFF. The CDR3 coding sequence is TGTGCCAGCAGGGGACTCGGGTGGGGGGGTGAAAAACTGTTTTTT.

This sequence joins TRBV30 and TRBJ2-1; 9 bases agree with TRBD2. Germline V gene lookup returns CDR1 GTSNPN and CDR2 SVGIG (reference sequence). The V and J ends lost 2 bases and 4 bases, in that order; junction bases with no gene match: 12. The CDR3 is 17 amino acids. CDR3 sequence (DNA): TGTGCCTGGAGTAGTAGCGGGAGCAAAGGGATTTACAATGAGCAGTTCTTC. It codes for CAWSSSGSKGIYNEQFF.